Presented here are 21 T cell receptor beta chains from one specimen sequenced in a study of regulatory T cells in long-lasting Graves disease. Noted time point: persistent/refractory GD, antithyroid drugs over 5 years with positive TRAb. RNA extracted from PBMCs served as the sequencing template. TCR beta libraries were built with iRepertoire HTBI primers and Arm-PCR of CDR3 regions. One entry per CDR3 protein results from TCRdb running MiXCR on the multiplex PCR reads. This sample has over 650,000 distinct CDR3 sequences, with about 32% found just once. The specimen comprised peripheral blood mononuclear cells (PBMCs), sampled when the disease was refractory, from a patient treated with antithyroid drugs. These receptors were collected from a female donor with Graves disease.

The chain has TRBV29-1 and TRBJ2-3; 10 bases line up with TRBD1. The germline V gene has CDR1 SQVTM and CDR2 ANQGSEA. This CDR3 comprises 13 residues. After removal of 6 bases from V and 4 bases from J, the junction contained 4 bases not matched to a gene. The CDR3 sequence: CSVRQGAADTQYF. The CDR3 DNA is TGCAGCGTACGACAGGGGGCCGCAGATACGCAGTATTTT.

This clonotype was detected many times. This chain joins TRBV12-3 or TRBV12-4 and TRBJ1-5; no firm D call. The CDR3 sequence is 12 residues long. Trimming took off 6 bases at V and 4 bases at J, with 7 bases between the two ends. The CDR3: CASSFRNQPQHF. The DNA of the CDR3 is TGTGCCAGCAGCTTCAGAAATCAGCCCCAGCATTTT.

As regards this clonotype: This may be a read error: a much more frequent sequence differs by one nucleotide. The V gene is TRBV7-9, the J gene TRBJ1-2; a weak D match, TRBD1 (6 bases). The V gene lost 4 bases and the J gene lost 6 bases, with 9 bases spanning the gap. This CDR3 region has 12 residues. Germline loops: CDR1 SEHNR, CDR2 FQNEAQ (reference sequence). CDR3 in amino acids: CASSYRQDGYTF. Here the CDR3 DNA reads TGTGCCAGCAGCTACCGACAGGATGGCTACACCTTC.

V is TRBV9 and J is TRBJ1-2; perhaps TRBD1 as D (6 bases). The V and J ends lost 0 bases and 6 bases respectively, with 18 bases between them. Germline CDR1 reads SGDLS; CDR2 reads YYNGEE. The CDR3 covers 16 residues. The DNA for the CDR3 is TGTGCCAGCAGCGTAGCAGGATTCGGGGCAGGGGATGGCTACACCTTC. Translated, it gives CASSVAGFGAGDGYTF.

This clonotype has more than one count but fewer than ten. V usage is TRBV27 and J usage is TRBJ1-1, with D hard to call. V lost 5 bases and J lost 4, with 11 bases in between. The CDR3 spans 13 residues. In germline, CDR1 is MNHEY, CDR2 SMNVEV (reference sequence). This CDR3 is CASSTSLSTEAFF. In DNA form, the CDR3 reads TGTGCCAGCAGTACCAGCTTGAGCACTGAAGCTTTCTTT.

CDR3 amino acids: CSASSGTLTDTQYF. The CDR3 nucleotides are TGCAGTGCTAGTAGCGGGACCCTCACAGATACGCAGTATTTT. The chain couples TRBV20-1 to TRBJ2-3; 8 nucleotides line up with TRBD2. Germline CDR1 reads DFQATT; CDR2 reads SNEGSKA (reference sequence). The CDR3 totals 14 residues. J lost 2 bases, V lost 3 bases, and 4 bases had no gene match.

V gene TRBV11-2 combines with J gene TRBJ2-5; weak D call: TRBD2 (5 bases). The germline CDR1 and CDR2 sequences are SGHAT and FQNNGV. Trimming took off 5 bases at V and 3 bases at J, with 10 bases between the two ends. CDR3 length: 13 residues. CDR3 coding DNA: TGTGCCAGCAGCCTCGGGGTAAAAGAGACCCAGTACTTC. This gives the protein CASSLGVKETQYF. The full variable domain, in which reference TRBV11-2 and TRBJ2-5 provide the parts outside the CDR3, is EAGVAQSPRYKIIEKRQSVAFWCNPISGHATLYWYQQILGQGPKLLIQFQNNGVVDDSQLPKDRFSAERLKGVDSTLKIQPAKLEDSAVYLCASSLGVKETQYFGPGTRLLVL.

The rearrangement joins TRBV6-5 to TRBJ1-5; 7 bases align to TRBD1. Germline V gene data show CDR1 as MNHEY and CDR2 as SVGAGI. After removal of 2 bases from V and 7 bases from J, the junction contained 5 bases not matched to a gene. This CDR3 region has 14 residues. CDR3 in amino acids: CASSYPHRGQPQHF. DNA for the CDR3: TGTGCCAGCAGTTACCCCCACAGGGGCCAGCCCCAGCATTTT.

This sequence joins TRBV15 and TRBJ2-7, with unresolved D. The CDR3 has 16 amino acids. CDR1 and CDR2 from the germline V gene are LNHNV and YYDKDF (reference sequence). V was clipped by 5 bases and J by 3 bases, with 20 bases between them. The CDR3 DNA sequence: TGTGCCACCAGCTCCCCCCAAGGGCGTCAGTTCTACGAGCAGTACTTC. Protein sequence: CATSSPQGRQFYEQYF.

The sample holds many counts of this clonotype. The gene calls are TRBV6-1 and TRBJ1-6; D is unresolved. Per the germline V gene, CDR1 is MNHNS and CDR2 is SASEGT. V dropped 6 bases and J dropped 5 bases, with 2 bases sitting between them. This CDR3 contains 11 residues. This chain's CDR3 is CASRHNSPLHF. The DNA for the CDR3 is TGTGCCAGCAGGCATAATTCACCCCTCCACTTT.

This sequence joins TRBV10-3 and TRBJ2-3; 10 positions match TRBD2. Trimming removed 3 bases from V and 4 bases from J; junction bases left unmatched: 4. Germline lookup yields CDR1 ENHRY and CDR2 SYGVKD. The CDR3 has 15 residues. In DNA form, the CDR3 reads TGTGCCATCAGTGACCCTAGCGGGAGTCCAGATACGCAGTATTTT. Protein sequence: CAISDPSGSPDTQYF.

This clonotype was found a few times. The chain employs TRBV6-1 and TRBJ1-1; D perhaps matches TRBD1 (5 bases). CDR1 is MNHNS and CDR2 is SASEGT in the germline V gene. The CDR3 is made up of 13 amino acids. CDR3 DNA: TGTGTCTCAATGTGGGGGTTGGACACTGAAGCTTTCTTT. Translated, it gives CVSMWGLDTEAFF.

Only a few counts were recorded for this clonotype. The chain carries TRBV6-1 and TRBJ1-1; tentative D call: TRBD1 (5 bases). This CDR3 spans 14 amino acids. Trimming removed 6 bases at V and 0 bases at J, with 11 bases between. Germline assignment: CDR1 MNHNS and CDR2 SASEGT. CDR3 in DNA: TGTGCCAGCAGCCCCAGGGAGATGAACACTGAAGCTTTCTTT. Translation: CASSPREMNTEAFF.

This clonotype has at least ten counts. The chain recombines TRBV2 with TRBJ1-4; 10 bases fit TRBD1. Trimming took 7 bases from V and 8 from J; bases not matched to a gene: 10. This CDR3 has 15 amino acids. The germline gives CDR1 SNHLY, CDR2 FYNNEI. The CDR3 here is CASTSSGQGYEKLFF. Here the CDR3 DNA reads TGTGCCAGCACTTCGTCGGGACAGGGGTACGAAAAACTGTTTTTT. Looking up the rest from reference TRBV2 and TRBJ1-4 gives the full variable domain: EPEVTQTPSHQVTQMGQEVILRCVPISNHLYFYWYRQILGQKVEFLVSFYNNEISEKSEIFDDQFSVERPDGSNFTLKIRSTKLEDSAMYFCASTSSGQGYEKLFFGSGTQLSVL.

The sample holds a few counts of this clonotype. The gene calls are TRBV9 and TRBJ1-1; perhaps TRBD1 as D (5 bases). CDR3 length equals 15 residues. Germline V gene data show CDR1 as SGDLS and CDR2 as YYNGEE. The V end was cut by 1 base, the J end by 0 bases, with 10 bases between. CDR3 sequence reads: CASSVQGGMNTEAFF. The CDR3 bases are TGTGCCAGCAGCGTACAGGGTGGGATGAACACTGAAGCTTTCTTT.

This clonotype turned up a few times. The CDR3 DNA reads TGCAGCGTTGGAGACACGGCCGGTTTGAAGAACACTGAAGCTTTCTTT. Its protein is CSVGDTAGLKNTEAFF. The V call is TRBV29-1, the J call TRBJ1-1, with D unclear. The germline V gene has CDR1 SQVTM and CDR2 ANQGSEA. CDR3 length equals 16 residues. Between the trimmed V and J ends, which lost 4 bases and 1 base, there was a span of 19 bases. Variable domain in full (rest from reference TRBV29-1 and TRBJ1-1): SAVISQKPSRDICQRGTSLTIQCQVDSQVTMMFWYRQQPGQSLTLIATANQGSEATYESGFVIDKFPISRPNLTFSTLTVSNMSPEDSSIYLCSVGDTAGLKNTEAFFGQGTRLTVV.

The V call is TRBV20-1, the J call TRBJ1-2; D not certain. With 3 bases removed from V and 5 bases from J, the gap between germline ends came to 10 bases. CDR1 and CDR2 from the germline V gene are DFQATT and SNEGSKA (reference sequence). The CDR3 consists of 12 residues. In DNA form, the CDR3 reads TGCAGTGCTAGTACCAGTGATTATGGCTACACCTTC. Residues: CSASTSDYGYTF.

This clonotype was recorded many times. This chain connects TRBV28 to TRBJ2-5; 7 positions agree with TRBD2. In germline, CDR1 is MDHEN, CDR2 SYDVKM. The CDR3 loop spans 13 amino acids. Germline trimming cut 4 bases from V and 3 bases from J; bases unmatched to any gene: 2. The CDR3 sequence is CASSSAGEETQYF. The CDR3 DNA is TGTGCCAGCAGTTCGGCGGGGGAAGAGACCCAGTACTTC.

V gene TRBV11-2 combines with J gene TRBJ2-7, with D perhaps matching TRBD1 (5 bases). Per the germline V gene, CDR1 is SGHAT and CDR2 is FQNNGV. V was pared by 3 bases and J by 3 bases, with 15 bases between. This CDR3 is 15 amino acids long. The CDR3 here is CASSFLDTQSYEQYF. The CDR3, as DNA: TGTGCCAGCAGCTTCTTGGACACCCAGAGCTACGAGCAGTACTTC.

V is TRBV6-1 and J is TRBJ1-5, with D tentatively TRBD1 (5 bases). This CDR3 is 14 amino acids long. V was shortened by 6 bases and J by 11 bases, with 20 bases between the two germline ends. Per the germline V gene, CDR1 is MNHNS and CDR2 is SASEGT. The CDR3: CASRLDNYLVTQHF. The CDR3 bases are TGTGCCAGCAGGCTGGACAATTACCTGGTGACCCAGCATTTT.

This clonotype was seen only a few times. The rearrangement uses TRBV3-1 and TRBJ2-4; TRBD1 matches 7 bases. V gave up 0 bases and J gave up 4 bases; unmatched junction bases: 3. The CDR3 covers 15 residues. CDR1 is LGHDT, CDR2 YNNKEL, per germline (reference sequence). CDR3 nucleotides: TGTGCCAGCAGCCAAGACACAGGGGTGAAAAACATTCAGTACTTC. Amino acids: CASSQDTGVKNIQYF.